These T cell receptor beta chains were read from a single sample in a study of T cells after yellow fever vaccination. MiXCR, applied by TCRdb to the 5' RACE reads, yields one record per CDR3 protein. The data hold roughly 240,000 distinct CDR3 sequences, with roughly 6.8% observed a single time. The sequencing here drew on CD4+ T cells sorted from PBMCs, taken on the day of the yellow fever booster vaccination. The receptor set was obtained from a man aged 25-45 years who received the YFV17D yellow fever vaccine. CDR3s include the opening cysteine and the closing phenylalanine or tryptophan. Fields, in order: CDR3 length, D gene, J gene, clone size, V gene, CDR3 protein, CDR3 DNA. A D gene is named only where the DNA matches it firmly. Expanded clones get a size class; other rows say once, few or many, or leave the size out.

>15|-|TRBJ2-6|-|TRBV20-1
CSAPFGGSGANVLTF
TGCAGTGCTCCCTTTGGCGGATCTGGGGCCAACGTCCTGACTTTC
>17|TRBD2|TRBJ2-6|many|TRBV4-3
CASRGTGGASGANVLTF
TGCGCCAGCAGGGGTACCGGGGGGGCTTCTGGGGCCAACGTCCTGACTTTC
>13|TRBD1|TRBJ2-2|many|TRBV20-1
CSAGTGNTGELFF
TGCAGTGCTGGGACAGGGAACACCGGGGAGCTGTTTTTT
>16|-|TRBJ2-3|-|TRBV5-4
CASSLRGQAIRDTQYF
TGTGCCAGCAGCTTGAGAGGCCAGGCCATACGGGATACGCAGTATTTT
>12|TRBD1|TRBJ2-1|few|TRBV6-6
CASRTGRTEQFF
TGTGCCAGCAGGACAGGGCGTACTGAGCAGTTCTTC
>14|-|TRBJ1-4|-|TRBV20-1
CSARRAGGNEKLFF
TGCAGTGCTAGAAGGGCAGGTGGTAATGAAAAACTGTTTTTT
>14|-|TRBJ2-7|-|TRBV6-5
CASRISRGSHEQYF
TGTGCCAGCAGAATTTCACGCGGGTCCCACGAGCAGTACTTC
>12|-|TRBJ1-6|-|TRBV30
CAWSAGNSPLHF
TGTGCCTGGAGTGCGGGTAATTCACCCCTCCACTTT
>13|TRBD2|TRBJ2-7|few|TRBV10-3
CASGLAGAYEQYF
TGTGCCTCAGGGCTAGCGGGGGCCTACGAGCAGTACTTC
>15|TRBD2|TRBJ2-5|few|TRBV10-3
CAISAVAGGQETQYF
TGTGCCATCAGTGCGGTAGCGGGAGGCCAAGAGACCCAGTACTTC
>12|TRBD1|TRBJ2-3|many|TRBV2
CARDRGRNTQYF
TGTGCCAGGGACAGGGGGCGTAATACGCAGTATTTT
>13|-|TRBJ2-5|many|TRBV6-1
CASMRAWGETQYF
TGTGCCAGCATGCGGGCTTGGGGGGAGACCCAGTACTTC
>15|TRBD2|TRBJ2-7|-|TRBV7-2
CASSLVGTSVNEQYF
TGTGCCAGCAGCTTAGTCGGGACTAGCGTAAACGAGCAGTACTTC
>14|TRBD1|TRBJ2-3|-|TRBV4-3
CASSQDQGQGADYF
TGCGCCAGCAGCCAAGATCAGGGCCAGGGGGCGGATTATTTT
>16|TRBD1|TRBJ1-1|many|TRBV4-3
CASSQETGGGSTEAFF
TGCGCCAGCAGCCAAGAAACAGGGGGCGGGAGCACTGAAGCTTTCTTT